This T cell receptor beta chain was recovered during a study of blood T cell repertoires in COVID-19. Study context: Sources were T cells, B-cell-depleted T cells, or PBMCs; the material itself was cDNA or gDNA.

The participants were between roughly 18 and 89 years old and came from about two dozen US areas. Cohorts were assigned according to the clinical history that participants reported. Cohort 3 donors counted as recovered after two negative PCRs, clearance, or resolved symptoms. The germline CDR1 and CDR2 sequences are SGDLS and YYNGEE. The V and J ends lost 0 bases and 4 bases respectively, with 16 bases between them. The CDR3 runs to 16 residues. Using immunoSEQ multiplex PCR, the repertoire was profiled, and TCRdb retains in-frame clones only, with some absent. The table records about 270,000 clones, more than 80% of them present only once.

The J gene is TRBJ1-2, the V gene TRBV9; no firm D call. This TCR came from a young woman who had recovered from COVID-19. The sample taken for sequencing was PBMCs or T cells enriched from blood (not recorded which). The CDR3 DNA reads as TGTGCCAGCAGCGTAGAAGGTGCACCGACGGGCTATGGCTACACCTTC. Residues: CASSVEGAPTGYGYTF.